The 27 T cell receptor beta chains below were found in one sample sequenced in a study of T-cell reconstitution after alpha-beta-depleted transplantation in children listed by TCRdb under 2016. Libraries were built with PCR. The instrument given in TCRdb is Illumina HiSeq 2500. To normalize quantification of the TCRbeta repertoire, the TCR libraries were built with molecular barcoding that relied on unique molecular identifiers. In-frame beta chains were kept once TCRdb had trimmed the public reads at Q25 with fastp and called clones with MiXCR. All rows with the same CDR3 protein become a single entry with the most common DNA and genes. The sample table holds 350,000 to 450,000 distinct CDR3 sequences, of which more than 10% were seen once. The leading ten clones occupy around 4.5% of the sample. The source material was PBMCs, sampled from the stem cell graft. The origin of the receptors is a human donor who donated a stem cell graft to a child with Fanconi anemia.

This sequence joins TRBV24-1 and TRBJ1-5; 7 nucleotides align to TRBD1. The CDR3 contains 14 residues. Germline CDR1 KGHDR, CDR2 SFDVKD. J was trimmed by 5 bases and V by 2 bases; bases with no gene match: 2. The CDR3, as DNA: TGTGCCACCAGTGATTGGCAGGGGGATCAGCCCCAGCATTTT. Its protein product is CATSDWQGDQPQHF.

This clonotype has at least ten counts. J is TRBJ1-2 and V is TRBV20-1, with no clear D. There are 15 residues in the CDR3. Trimming pared 3 bases from V and 2 bases from J, leaving 16 bases between. Germline V gives CDR1 DFQATT, CDR2 SNEGSKA (reference sequence). The CDR3 DNA reads TGCAGTGCTAGGAAAAAGATTGGTGCGAACTATGGCTACACCTTC. Its translation: CSARKKIGANYGYTF.

The DNA for the CDR3 is TGCGCCAGCAGCTTGGGGGACAGGGGTGACATTCAGTACTTC. This sequence encodes CASSLGDRGDIQYF. This chain links TRBV5-1 with TRBJ2-4; TRBD1 matches at 10 bases. CDR1 and CDR2 from the germline V gene are SGHRS and YFSETQ. J gave up 8 bases and V 0 bases, and 2 bases lay outside the gene matches. This CDR3 is 14 amino acids long.

This clonotype appeared a few times. The J gene is TRBJ1-2, the V gene TRBV6-1; perhaps TRBD1 as D (5 bases). Germline loops: CDR1 MNHNS, CDR2 SASEGT. This CDR3 is 15 amino acids long. Between the trimmed V and J ends, which lost 7 bases and 3 bases, there was a span of 18 bases. DNA of the CDR3: TGTGCCAGCACCCCCACCCCAGGGTCAGACTATGGCTACACCTTC. It translates to CASTPTPGSDYGYTF.

This clonotype was picked up a small number of times. The genes are TRBV5-1 and TRBJ1-6; 7 nucleotides line up with TRBD1. V shed 3 bases, J shed 7 bases, and the junction held 7 bases outside the gene matches. Germline CDR1 SGHRS, CDR2 YFSETQ. The CDR3 has 15 residues. The CDR3 reads CASSSSGQVNSPLHF. Written as DNA, the CDR3 is TGCGCCAGCAGCTCCTCAGGACAGGTCAATTCACCCCTCCACTTT. The full variable domain, its missing parts supplied by reference TRBV5-1 and TRBJ1-6, is KAGVTQTPRYLIKTRGQQVTLSCSPISGHRSVSWYQQTPGQGLQFLFEYFSETQRNKGNFPGRFSGRQFSNSRSEMNVSTLELGDSALYLCASSSSGQVNSPLHFGNGTRLTVT.

The chain is built from TRBV20-1 and TRBJ2-3, with D uncertain. CDR1 and CDR2 (germline): DFQATT, SNEGSKA (reference sequence). Trimming stripped 2 bases from V and 6 bases from J, with 3 bases between. There are 10 residues in the CDR3. The CDR3 sequence is CSARYDTQYF. CDR3 nucleotide sequence: TGCAGTGCTAGATACGATACGCAGTATTTT.

This clonotype has at least ten counts. This CDR3 reads CASSLDRWTGELFF. The CDR3 DNA is TGTGCCAGCAGCTTAGATCGGTGGACCGGGGAGCTGTTTTTT. V usage is TRBV7-9 and J usage is TRBJ2-2; D call uncertain. Trimming shortened V by 1 base and J by 5 bases, and 8 bases separated the two germline ends. Germline CDR1 and CDR2: SEHNR and FQNEAQ (reference sequence). This CDR3 contains 14 residues. Full variable domain (outside the CDR3, taken from reference TRBV7-9 and TRBJ2-2): DTGVSQNPRHKITKRGQNVTFRCDPISEHNRLYWYRQTLGQGPEFLTYFQNEAQLEKSRLLSDRFSAERPKGSFSTLEIQRTEQGDSAMYLCASSLDRWTGELFFGEGSRLTVL.

This clonotype showed up many times. The chain carries TRBV3-1 and TRBJ2-1, with D possibly TRBD2 on 5 matching bases. Germline CDR1 and CDR2: LGHDT and YNNKEL (reference sequence). This CDR3 region has 15 residues. V was pared by 7 bases and J by 1 base, with 14 bases between. The CDR3 protein is CASNPSSGSYNEQFF. The CDR3 nucleotides read TGTGCCAGCAACCCGTCAAGCGGTTCCTACAATGAGCAGTTCTTC.

This clonotype was counted many times. The rearrangement joins TRBV5-1 to TRBJ1-1; D is unclear. The CDR3 covers 14 residues. The ends were cut back, 6 bases at V and 1 base at J, with 13 bases in the middle. Per germline, CDR1 SGHRS and CDR2 YFSETQ. CDR3 residues: CASTIFGQNTEAFF. Here the CDR3 DNA reads TGCGCCAGCACCATATTCGGGCAGAACACTGAAGCTTTCTTT.

The sample holds a few counts of this clonotype. J is TRBJ2-2 and V is TRBV7-2, with D tentatively TRBD1 (6 bases). Per the germline V gene, CDR1 is SGHTA and CDR2 is FQGNSA. The ends were cut back, 5 bases at V and 4 bases at J, with 17 bases in the middle. CDR3 length: 16 amino acids. CDR3 sequence: CASSLQGTTTTGELFF. The CDR3 nucleotides read TGTGCCAGCAGCCTGCAAGGGACAACGACCACCGGGGAGCTGTTTTTT.

In its sample, this clonotype was seen once. J is TRBJ2-7 and V is TRBV7-9; the match to TRBD1 covers 7 bases. V shed 8 bases, J shed 6 bases, and the junction held 13 bases outside the gene matches. Germline V gene sequence: CDR1 SEHNR, CDR2 FQNEAQ (reference sequence). CDR3 length: 14 amino acids. The CDR3: CASQTGTDLREQYF. Written as DNA, the CDR3 is TGTGCCAGCCAGACAGGGACGGACTTGCGCGAGCAGTACTTC.

The table lists this clonotype with many counts. CDR3 coding DNA: TGTGCCAGCATGCGAGGGGGCGCGGACACTGAAGCTTTCTTT. Translated: CASMRGGADTEAFF. The J gene is TRBJ1-1, the V gene TRBV2, with 7 positions matching TRBD1. The CDR3 covers 14 residues. V lost 7 bases, J lost 3 bases, and 8 bases stayed unmatched. The germline CDR1 and CDR2 sequences are SNHLY and FYNNEI.

This clonotype was seen many times. This chain uses TRBV12-3 or TRBV12-4 with TRBJ2-1, with D perhaps TRBD2 (5 bases). This CDR3 region has 15 residues. V lost 8 bases to trimming and J lost 7 bases, with 21 bases between them. CDR3 in amino acids: CASRPFPGLMNEQFF. The DNA for the CDR3 is TGTGCCAGCCGACCATTCCCGGGATTGATGAATGAGCAGTTCTTC.

This clonotype was recorded a few times. The CDR3 region is CASRRTGTVEQYF. In nucleotides, the CDR3 is TGTGCCAGCAGGAGAACCGGGACAGTCGAGCAGTACTTC. The genes are TRBV12-3 or TRBV12-4 and TRBJ2-7, with TRBD1 matching 7 bases. This CDR3 contains 13 residues. With V trimmed by 6 bases and J by 6 bases, 8 bases remained unmatched.

This clonotype was seen only a few times. V gene TRBV5-1 combines with J gene TRBJ2-1; the D gene is possibly TRBD1 (6 bases). Trimming removed 2 bases from V and 8 bases from J, with 11 bases in between. The CDR3 spans 13 residues. CDR1 is SGHRS, CDR2 YFSETQ, per germline. DNA of the CDR3: TGCGCCAGCAGCTTAGGGGGTGTGGATGAGCAGTTCTTC. Its translation: CASSLGGVDEQFF. Looking up the rest from reference TRBV5-1 and TRBJ2-1 gives the full variable domain: KAGVTQTPRYLIKTRGQQVTLSCSPISGHRSVSWYQQTPGQGLQFLFEYFSETQRNKGNFPGRFSGRQFSNSRSEMNVSTLELGDSALYLCASSLGGVDEQFFGPGTRLTVL.

This clonotype appeared a few times. The chain is built from TRBV2 and TRBJ2-2, with D unclear. CDR1 is SNHLY, CDR2 FYNNEI, per germline. This CDR3 contains 14 residues. Trimming pared 5 bases from V and 6 bases from J, leaving 13 bases between. The CDR3 nucleotides are TGTGCCAGCAGTCTAGGATCGGGTCCCGGGGAGCTGTTTTTT. Its translation: CASSLGSGPGELFF.

This clonotype was found many times. The chain has TRBV29-1 and TRBJ2-1; maybe TRBD1 (6 bases). Germline lookup yields CDR1 SQVTM and CDR2 ANQGSEA. Trimming left V 4 bases short and J 5 bases short, with 18 bases between. The CDR3 totals 15 residues. The CDR3 nucleotides read TGCAGCGTTGTCGCAGGGGCAGGACTCGACAATGAGCAGTTCTTC. As protein: CSVVAGAGLDNEQFF.

V is TRBV5-1 and J is TRBJ1-1; D is perhaps TRBD1 (5 bases). V dropped 6 bases and J dropped 1 base, with 13 bases sitting between them. Germline lookup yields CDR1 SGHRS and CDR2 YFSETQ. This CDR3 comprises 14 residues. The CDR3 DNA reads TGCGCCAGCACACCGGGACCGACGAACACTGAAGCTTTCTTT. It encodes CASTPGPTNTEAFF.

This clonotype was picked up a small number of times. The chain carries TRBV6-1 and TRBJ1-4; D is possibly TRBD1 (5 bases). The CDR3 covers 17 residues. The germline V and J ends were trimmed by 3 bases and 6 bases, with 20 bases remaining between them. Germline assignment: CDR1 MNHNS and CDR2 SASEGT. The DNA for the CDR3 is TGTGCCAGCAGTGACACGGCAGGAGGGGCTGGCGATGAAAAACTGTTTTTT. It yields the protein CASSDTAGGAGDEKLFF.

This clonotype was found a few times. The chain combines TRBV6-2 or TRBV6-3 with TRBJ2-7; D is possibly TRBD1 (6 bases). The CDR3 contains 14 residues. Between the trimmed V and J ends, which lost 3 bases and 5 bases, there was a span of 14 bases. Germline loops: CDR1 MNHEY, CDR2 SVGEGT. Written as DNA, the CDR3 is TGTGCCAGCAGTTATTCATCAAACAGGGACGAGCAGTACTTC. Translated, it gives CASSYSSNRDEQYF.

This clonotype was seen more than once but under ten times. The V and J genes are TRBV5-1 and TRBJ1-1; D is unresolved. Deletions cut 0 bases from V and 0 bases from J, with 9 bases between. The CDR3 is made up of 15 amino acids. Germline assignment: CDR1 SGHRS and CDR2 YFSETQ. CDR3 residues: CASSLGGMVNTEAFF. The CDR3 region has the DNA TGCGCCAGCAGCTTGGGGGGTATGGTGAACACTGAAGCTTTCTTT.

V and J are TRBV4-1 and TRBJ2-3; weak D call: TRBD2 (5 bases). This CDR3 is built from 16 residues. Trimming cost V 0 bases and J 7 bases, with 17 bases left between them. The germline V gene encodes CDR1 MGHRA and CDR2 YSYEKL. The CDR3 nucleotides are TGCGCCAGCAGCCAAGATTGGCTAGCCAAGCTTTATACGCAGTATTTT. Protein product: CASSQDWLAKLYTQYF.

The chain is built from TRBV5-5 and TRBJ1-1, with 9 bases fitting TRBD1. This CDR3 has 14 residues. The germline gives CDR1 SGHKS, CDR2 YYEKEE (reference sequence). J gave up 0 bases and V 3 bases, and 0 bases lay outside the gene matches. This chain's CDR3 is CASSWDRVNTEAFF. Written as DNA, the CDR3 is TGTGCCAGCAGCTGGGACAGGGTGAACACTGAAGCTTTCTTT.

The chain has TRBV3-1 and TRBJ1-2; no firm D call. Germline loops: CDR1 LGHDT, CDR2 YNNKEL (reference sequence). The length of the CDR3 is 14 residues. V lost 4 bases and J lost 8, with 17 bases in between. In DNA form, the CDR3 reads TGTGCCAGCAGCCGGTCGGGAATTGAGGGCGGCTACACCTTC. Its protein product is CASSRSGIEGGYTF.

This clonotype was recorded many times. The chain couples TRBV7-6 to TRBJ2-7, with D possibly being TRBD2 (5 bases). This CDR3 comprises 14 residues. Germline values: CDR1 SGHVS, CDR2 FNYEAQ. V shed 1 base and J shed 2 bases, with 9 bases lying between them. The CDR3 protein is CASSLVIGTYEQYF. The DNA for the CDR3 is TGTGCCAGCAGCTTAGTGATCGGGACCTACGAGCAGTACTTC.

The V and J genes are TRBV20-1 and TRBJ2-5; TRBD2 matches 9 bases. Germline CDR1 and CDR2: DFQATT and SNEGSKA (reference sequence). V gave up 1 base and J gave up 2 bases; unmatched junction bases: 11. This CDR3 has 17 amino acids. The CDR3 DNA reads TGCAGTGCTAGAGGACCGGGGGCTAGCGGGGCTCAAGAGACCCAGTACTTC. This translates into CSARGPGASGAQETQYF.

The rearrangement uses TRBV20-1 and TRBJ2-1, with no clear D. The length of the CDR3 is 12 residues. Trimming took off 0 bases at V and 6 bases at J, with 6 bases between the two ends. The germline gives CDR1 DFQATT, CDR2 SNEGSKA (reference sequence). The CDR3 protein is CSARDYLNEQFF. CDR3 DNA: TGCAGTGCTAGAGATTACCTCAATGAGCAGTTCTTC.